Following are 28 T cell receptor beta chains from one sample sequenced in a study of blood T cell repertoires in COVID-19. Here immunoSEQ multiplex PCR was the method, and the copy in TCRdb shows in-frame clones only, minus some. The top ten clones hold roughly 8% of a sample with about 140,000 clones, 84% of them seen once. Input material: peripheral blood. The receptor source for this set is a human donor in a cohort sampled during active COVID-19.

The CDR3 DNA is TGTGCCAGCGGAGGGGACTGGGCCTACGAGCAGTACTTC. Residues: CASGGDWAYEQYF. This chain connects TRBV6-5 to TRBJ2-7; D possibly corresponds to TRBD2 (6 bases). Trimming pared 8 bases from V and 2 bases from J, leaving 13 bases between. The CDR3 spans 13 residues. Per the germline V gene, CDR1 is MNHEY and CDR2 is SVGAGI.

This clone was found a few times. The chain carries TRBV28 and TRBJ1-6; D unresolved. Germline V gene lookup returns CDR1 MDHEN and CDR2 SYDVKM. The CDR3 has 14 residues. Trimming shortened V by 8 bases and J by 3 bases, and 11 bases separated the two germline ends. CDR3 residues: CASGRAGYNSPLHF. CDR3 DNA sequence: TGTGCCAGCGGTAGAGCGGGCTATAATTCACCCCTCCACTTT.

V gene TRBV5-5 combines with J gene TRBJ2-7, with D possibly TRBD2 on 5 matching bases. Germline V CDR1 and CDR2: SGHKS, YYEKEE (reference sequence). The CDR3 runs to 14 residues. V lost 3 bases and J lost 0, with 10 bases in between. CDR3 nucleotide sequence: TGTGCCAGCAGCTCGGACTTTCGCTCCTACGAGCAGTACTTC. It yields the protein CASSSDFRSYEQYF.

The chain links TRBV7-3 to TRBJ2-2; no firm D call. Germline lookup yields CDR1 SGHTA and CDR2 FQGTGA. Trimming removed 0 bases from V and 3 bases from J, with 5 bases in between. The CDR3 contains 14 residues. CDR3 DNA: TGTGCCAGCAGCTTAACGTCAGACACCGGGGAGCTGTTTTTT. Its translation is CASSLTSDTGELFF.

The chain combines TRBV6-5 with TRBJ1-2; D is perhaps TRBD1 (6 bases). Germline lookup yields CDR1 MNHEY and CDR2 SVGAGI. The CDR3 covers 14 residues. The V gene lost 4 bases and the J gene lost 2 bases, with 11 bases spanning the gap. In DNA, the CDR3 is TGTGCCAGCAGTTGGACAGAAGTAAACTATGGCTACACCTTC. Encoded protein: CASSWTEVNYGYTF.

DNA for the CDR3: TGCGCCAGCAGCAGCGGGAGTACGCAGTATTTT. Translated, it gives CASSSGSTQYF. The rearrangement joins TRBV5-1 to TRBJ2-3; TRBD2 matches at 8 bases. Germline V CDR1 and CDR2: SGHRS, YFSETQ. The trim removed 4 bases at V and 8 bases at J, leaving 0 bases unmatched. CDR3 size: 11 residues.

The chain combines TRBV5-4 with TRBJ1-1; a possible D gene is TRBD1 (5 bases). The germline V gene has CDR1 SGHNT and CDR2 YYREEE (reference sequence). V shed 2 bases and J shed 4 bases, with 15 bases lying between them. This CDR3 is built from 15 residues. The CDR3 protein is CASSFPQGRSTEAFF. CDR3 DNA sequence: TGTGCCAGCAGCTTCCCGCAGGGCAGGAGCACTGAAGCTTTCTTT. The variable domain in full, completed from reference TRBV5-4 and TRBJ1-1, reads ETGVTQSPTHLIKTRGQQVTLRCSSQSGHNTVSWYQQALGQGPQFIFQYYREEENGRGNFPPRFSGLQFPNYSSELNVNALELDDSALYLCASSFPQGRSTEAFFGQGTRLTVV.

V is TRBV6-5 and J is TRBJ1-2; D is perhaps TRBD1 (5 bases). This CDR3 comprises 13 residues. Germline V gene sequence: CDR1 MNHEY, CDR2 SVGAGI. The V gene lost 0 bases and the J gene lost 7 bases, with 9 bases spanning the gap. CDR3 region: CASSYSPGIGYTF. DNA of the CDR3: TGTGCCAGCAGTTACTCGCCAGGGATTGGCTACACCTTC.

The V and J genes are TRBV7-9 and TRBJ2-1, with D hard to call. The length of the CDR3 is 15 residues. CDR1 is SEHNR, CDR2 FQNEAQ, per germline (reference sequence). The V end was cut by 5 bases, the J end by 0 bases, with 11 bases between. CDR3 coding DNA: TGTGCCAGCAGCATCGCTCTGAGCTCCTACAATGAGCAGTTCTTC. Amino acids: CASSIALSSYNEQFF.

This chain joins TRBV5-8 and TRBJ2-1; no clear D. Per germline, CDR1 SGHTS and CDR2 YDEGEE. Trimming left V 1 base short and J 7 bases short, with 6 bases between. This CDR3 comprises 12 residues. CDR3 sequence reads: CASSLIGNEQFF. The CDR3 DNA reads as TGTGCCAGCAGCTTGATCGGGAATGAGCAGTTCTTC.

V and J are TRBV19 and TRBJ1-2, with TRBD1 matching 9 bases. Losses at the gene ends were 5 bases for V and 8 bases for J; bases not matched to a gene: 12. There are 15 residues in the CDR3. CDR1 LNHDA and CDR2 SQIVND come from the germline V gene (reference sequence). CDR3 in DNA: TGTGCCAGTAGTGCCCGTGGGACAGGGCCCCTAGGCTACACCTTC. Its protein is CASSARGTGPLGYTF.

The chain's CDR3 is CASSEVRGTGELFF. In DNA, the CDR3 is TGTGCCAGCAGTGAAGTGAGAGGTACCGGGGAGCTGTTTTTT. This chain links TRBV2 with TRBJ2-2; D ambiguous. Trimming pared 1 base from V and 5 bases from J, leaving 8 bases between. Germline loops: CDR1 SNHLY, CDR2 FYNNEI. The CDR3 totals 14 residues. The full variable domain, in which reference TRBV2 and TRBJ2-2 provide the parts outside the CDR3, is EPEVTQTPSHQVTQMGQEVILRCVPISNHLYFYWYRQILGQKVEFLVSFYNNEISEKSEIFDDQFSVERPDGSNFTLKIRSTKLEDSAMYFCASSEVRGTGELFFGEGSRLTVL.

The V call is TRBV3-1 (or the pseudogene TRBV3-2), the J call TRBJ2-7, with D perhaps TRBD1 (6 bases). V was pared by 4 bases and J by 3 bases, with 13 bases between. The CDR3 is 14 amino acids. Germline CDR1 and CDR2: LGHDT and YNNKEL (reference sequence). CDR3 in amino acids: CASSPREGGYEQYF. The CDR3 coding sequence is TGTGCCAGCAGCCCTCGGGAAGGGGGCTACGAGCAGTACTTC.

This clone has a single count. CDR3 region: CASSSAGAKNIQYF. CDR3 in DNA: TGTGCCAGCAGTTCCGCAGGAGCCAAAAACATTCAGTACTTC. The chain carries TRBV6-5 and TRBJ2-4; D remains unclear. V was shortened by 4 bases and J by 0 bases, with 7 bases between the two germline ends. The CDR3 extends over 14 amino acids. The germline V gene encodes CDR1 MNHEY and CDR2 SVGAGI.

The chain couples TRBV28 to TRBJ2-7; maybe TRBD1 (5 bases). The CDR3 has 15 amino acids. V lost 6 bases, J lost 5 bases, and 20 bases lay in between. CDR1 and CDR2 from the germline V gene are MDHEN and SYDVKM. The CDR3 region has the DNA TGTGCCAGCAGCTCAAGACAGCTCGGGCTTCACGAGCAGTACTTC. Amino acid sequence: CASSSRQLGLHEQYF.

The chain is built from TRBV6-1 and TRBJ1-6; possibly TRBD1 for D (5 bases). This CDR3 contains 15 residues. The germline CDR1 and CDR2 sequences are MNHNS and SASEGT. The V gene lost 3 bases and the J gene lost 2 bases, with 8 bases spanning the gap. CDR3 in DNA: TGTGCCAGCAGTGATGAACAGGCCTATAATTCACCCCTCCACTTT. The encoded protein is CASSDEQAYNSPLHF.

The chain has TRBV7-8 and TRBJ1-2; D gene unclear. CDR1 is SGHVS and CDR2 is FQNEAQ in the germline V gene. The CDR3 has 18 amino acids. V was cut by 1 base and J by 6 bases, with 24 bases left in between. CDR3 nucleotides: TGTGCCAGCAGCTTAGTCCGCCGGAGCGGACCGCCATCCCATGGCTACACCTTC. This translates into CASSLVRRSGPPSHGYTF. The full variable domain, with the rest looked up from reference TRBV7-8 and TRBJ1-2, is GAGVSQSPRYKVAKRGQDVALRCDPISGHVSLFWYQQALGQGPEFLTYFQNEAQLDKSGLPSDRFFAERPEGSVSTLKIQRTQQEDSAVYLCASSLVRRSGPPSHGYTFGSGTRLTVV.

In regard to this clone: The junction departs from the called germline gene at one end, perhaps through a read error. The chain employs TRBV7-7 and TRBJ1-5, with D maybe TRBD1 (5 bases). CDR1 is SSHAT and CDR2 is FNYEAQ in the germline V gene (reference sequence). This CDR3 spans 15 amino acids. This CDR3 is CASSLGGHSNQPQHF. The CDR3 nucleotides are TGTGCTAGCAGCTTGGGTGGACACTCGAATCAGCCCCAGCATTTT. The variable domain in full, with the rest retrieved from reference TRBV7-7 and TRBJ1-5, is GAGVSQSPRYKVTKRGQDVTLRCDPISSHATLYWYQQALGQGPEFLTYFNYEAQPDKSGLPSDRFSAERPEGSISTLTIQRTEQRDSAMYRCASSLGGHSNQPQHFGDGTRLSIL.

This chain connects TRBV6-5 to TRBJ1-1; tentative D call: TRBD1 (5 bases). This CDR3 spans 15 amino acids. The germline V gene encodes CDR1 MNHEY and CDR2 SVGAGI. With 7 bases removed from V and 4 bases from J, the gap between germline ends came to 19 bases. The CDR3 DNA is TGTGCCAGCACCAACCCGGGGGGATGGGGCACTGAAGCTTTCTTT. Translated, it gives CASTNPGGWGTEAFF.

The chain carries TRBV23-1 and TRBJ2-3, with 7 bases fitting TRBD2. TRBV23-1 is designated an ORF whose function remains uncertain. Trimming took 0 bases from V and 3 from J; bases not matched to a gene: 9. There are 17 residues in the CDR3. CDR3 amino acids: CASSQSAGLNTTDTQYF. The DNA of the CDR3 is TGCGCCAGCAGTCAATCAGCGGGACTGAACACTACAGATACGCAGTATTTT.

This chain connects TRBV7-9 to TRBJ2-7; D is possibly TRBD2 (7 bases). The length of the CDR3 is 14 residues. Germline lookup yields CDR1 SEHNR and CDR2 FQNEAQ (reference sequence). V was shortened by 3 bases and J by 5 bases, with 14 bases between the two germline ends. CDR3 in amino acids: CASSFAGDIHEQYF. The CDR3 DNA reads TGTGCCAGCAGCTTTGCGGGGGACATCCACGAGCAGTACTTC.

The chain joins TRBV6-4 to TRBJ2-2; no clear D. Trimming took off 5 bases at V and 4 bases at J, with 11 bases between the two ends. Germline values: CDR1 MRHNA, CDR2 SNTAGT. The CDR3 extends over 14 amino acids. Here the CDR3 reads CASSLEVGTGELFF. The CDR3 DNA is TGTGCCAGCAGTCTCGAGGTGGGCACCGGGGAGCTGTTTTTT.

J is TRBJ2-1 and V is TRBV13; maybe TRBD2 (5 bases). The CDR3 consists of 14 residues. Germline V gives CDR1 PRHDT, CDR2 FYEKMQ (reference sequence). V was trimmed by 6 bases and J by 0 bases, leaving 9 bases between them. DNA for the CDR3: TGTGCCAGCAGTGCGGGTCTCTCCTACAATGAGCAGTTCTTC. It codes for CASSAGLSYNEQFF.

This clone has more than one count but fewer than ten. CDR3 protein: CASSVPGLAGHWGYEQYF. CDR3 DNA: TGTGCCAGCAGTGTCCCGGGACTAGCGGGCCATTGGGGCTACGAGCAGTACTTC. The chain uses TRBV25-1 and TRBJ2-7; TRBD2 matches 12 bases. V was pared by 4 bases and J by 3 bases, with 13 bases of the junction left unmatched. The CDR3 covers 18 residues. The germline V gene has CDR1 MGHDK and CDR2 SYGVNS.

The rearrangement uses TRBV18 and TRBJ2-7; TRBD2 is a possible D gene (5 bases). This CDR3 has 13 residues. Looked up from germline, CDR1 is KGHSH and CDR2 is LQKENI. Trimming took off 3 bases at V and 5 bases at J, with 11 bases between the two ends. The CDR3 is CASSPAWRDEQYF. Here the CDR3 DNA reads TGTGCCAGCTCACCTGCATGGCGGGACGAGCAGTACTTC.

In this sample, this clone turned up a few times. The junction does not match germline at one end; this may be a read error. This chain uses TRBV7-7 with TRBJ2-2; maybe TRBD2 (5 bases). CDR3 length equals 14 residues. Germline CDR1 SSHAT, CDR2 FNYEAQ (reference sequence). The CDR3 region has the DNA TGTGCTAGCAGCTTACGGTCGGGATCCGGGGAGCTGTTTTTT. It codes for CASSLRSGSGELFF.

In DNA form, the CDR3 reads TGTGCCATCAAACAGGGGGCGGGTGAAAAACTGTTTTTT. Translating gives CAIKQGAGEKLFF. The J gene is TRBJ1-4, the V gene TRBV10-3, with 9 bases aligning to TRBD1. Trimming at V came to 7 bases and at J to 7 bases, leaving 4 bases not matched to a gene. The CDR3 is made up of 13 amino acids. Germline CDR1 and CDR2: ENHRY and SYGVKD.

This chain joins TRBV27 and TRBJ1-5; TRBD1 is a possible D gene (5 bases). V dropped 2 bases and J dropped 4 bases, with 12 bases sitting between them. The CDR3 extends over 15 amino acids. Germline CDR1 is MNHEY and CDR2 is SMNVEV (reference sequence). This CDR3 reads CASSLGAGSNQPQHF. In nucleotides, the CDR3 is TGTGCCAGCAGTTTAGGGGCAGGGTCAAATCAGCCCCAGCATTTT.